The rows below give T cell receptor beta chains drawn from one sample of a study of blood T cells in healthy people across ages. TCRdb redid the calling of the 5' RACE reads with MiXCR, one entry per CDR3 protein. This sample has fewer than 900,000 distinct CDR3 sequences, with 43% found just once. Sequencing used blood. These receptors all stem from a woman aged 60-75 years in good health. The CDR3 runs from the conserved cysteine through the conserved F or W. The D gene is left open where the match is weak. Size is stated for part of the rows, as once, few or many counts, or as a class when the clone is expanded.

.	TRBD2	TRBJ2-7	TRBV15	TGTGCCACCCATCGCGGGACTAGCGGGAGTGAGCAGTACTTC	CATHRGTSGSEQYF
few	.	TRBJ2-5	TRBV20-1	TGCAGTGCTAGAATGGCCCCCCAGGAGACCCAGTACTTC	CSARMAPQETQYF
.	TRBD1	TRBJ2-5	TRBV7-2	TGTGCCAGCAGCGGGGACAGGGGAGGGACCCAGTACTTC	CASSGDRGGTQYF
many	.	TRBJ2-3	TRBV7-2	TGTGCCAGCAGCTTAGTAGGGGAGCCGTTGGATACGCAGTATTTT	CASSLVGEPLDTQYF
once	TRBD1	TRBJ1-1	TRBV10-3	TGTGCCATCAGTATACATCAGGGGGCTGACACTGAAGCTTTCTTT	CAISIHQGADTEAFF
.	TRBD1	TRBJ2-5	TRBV27	TGTGCCAGCAGTTGGGGGACACCGGGACAGGGGGCAAAGACCCAGTACTTC	CASSWGTPGQGAKTQYF
.	TRBD2	TRBJ2-5	TRBV6-2/TRBV6-3	TGTGCCAGCAGTTTACGGATGGGCTGGACTAGCGGGAGGAATTTAGAGACCCAGTACTTC	CASSLRMGWTSGRNLETQYF
.	TRBD2	TRBJ2-7	TRBV3-1	TGTGCCAGCAGTCGAGCGGGGGGCTACGAGCAGTACTTC	CASSRAGGYEQYF
.	.	TRBJ1-5	TRBV27	TGTGCCAGCAGTCGGACGACTGGCAATCAGCCCCAGCATTTT	CASSRTTGNQPQHF
.	.	TRBJ2-1	TRBV6-2/TRBV6-3	TGTGCCAGCAGGAAACACAATGAGCAGTTCTTC	CASRKHNEQFF
.	.	TRBJ1-1	TRBV7-8	TGTGCCAGCAGCTTAGGTATGATGAACAGTGAAGCTTTCTTT	CASSLGMMNSEAFF
.	TRBD2	TRBJ2-7	TRBV20-1	TGCAGTGCGAGCGGGGGGAGAACCGTCTACGAGCAGTACTTC	CSASGGRTVYEQYF
many	.	TRBJ2-7	TRBV29-1	TGCAGCGTCCGAGGGTTGGCCTACGAGCAGTACTTC	CSVRGLAYEQYF
many	.	TRBJ2-7	TRBV4-1	TGCGCCAGCAGCCAGGGGGACCGTCCGAACAACGAGCAGTACTTC	CASSQGDRPNNEQYF
.	TRBD2	TRBJ2-1	TRBV27	TGTGCCAGCAGTCCTCCCCTAGCGGGAGATAATGAGCAGTTCTTC	CASSPPLAGDNEQFF
.	TRBD1	TRBJ1-6	TRBV20-1	TGCAGTGCTAGAAATAGAGGAGGACAGGGGGTTCTAGTTCCCCTCCACTTT	CSARNRGGQGVLVPLHF
.	.	TRBJ2-7	TRBV7-6	TGTGCCAGCAGCTCTTCGACAGGTTCGTCCTACGGGCAGTACTTC	CASSSSTGSSYGQYF
few	TRBD2	TRBJ2-5	TRBV7-2	TGTGCCAGCAACCTTATGGCGGGAGTAGGAGAGACCCAGTACTTC	CASNLMAGVGETQYF
.	TRBD2	TRBJ2-5	TRBV10-2	TGCGCCAGCAGTGCGACTAGCTTCCAAGAGACCCAGTACTTC	CASSATSFQETQYF
.	.	TRBJ2-5	TRBV5-1	TGCGCCAGCAGCCGGATACCAGGGACTTCTCAAGAGACCCAGTACTTC	CASSRIPGTSQETQYF
.	TRBD1	TRBJ1-1	TRBV20-1	TGCAGCCTCCGAGACAGGGTCTCGGGCACTGAAGCTTTCTTT	CSLRDRVSGTEAFF
.	.	TRBJ2-3	TRBV7-3	TGTGCCAGCAGCTTCTCACCGGGACCCTATACGCAGTATTTT	CASSFSPGPYTQYF
.	TRBD2	TRBJ2-7	TRBV20-1	TGCAGTGCTCCCGTCACTAGCGACGAGCAGTACTTC	CSAPVTSDEQYF
many	.	TRBJ2-3	TRBV4-1	TGCGCCAGCAGCCAAGAACGAGCGCGCACAGATACGCAGTATTTT	CASSQERARTDTQYF
few	.	TRBJ2-1	TRBV7-9	TGTGCCAGCAGCGTAGGGGGGGCCAATGAGCAGTTCTTC	CASSVGGANEQFF
.	.	TRBJ2-3	TRBV4-2	TGTGCCAGCAGCCAAGAGGGGCCCCCTAGGACAGATACGCAGTATTTT	CASSQEGPPRTDTQYF
.	.	TRBJ1-2	TRBV28	TGTGCCAGCAGTACCACCGAGGGGGGTGGCTATGGCTACACCTTC	CASSTTEGGGYGYTF
.	.	TRBJ1-5	TRBV7-2	TGTGCCAGCAGCCAGAATAAGGGCCCCTATAGCAATCAGCCCCAGCATTTT	CASSQNKGPYSNQPQHF
few	.	TRBJ1-2	TRBV29-1	TGCAGCCTTCCGGGCTACACCTTC	CSLPGYTF
.	TRBD2	TRBJ2-1	TRBV24-1	TGTGCCACCAGTGGACGGGAGCGACTAGCGGGGCCAAGCTCCTACAATGAGCAGTTCTTC	CATSGRERLAGPSSYNEQFF
.	TRBD2	TRBJ2-1	TRBV28	TGTGCCAGCAGTCCCCCGACTAGCGGGAACTACAATGAGCAGTTCTTC	CASSPPTSGNYNEQFF
.	.	TRBJ1-4	TRBV5-1	TGCGCCAGCAGCTTCGGCAGCACAACTAATGAAAAACTGTTTTTT	CASSFGSTTNEKLFF
.	.	TRBJ2-5	TRBV20-1	TGCAGTGCGCCCAGGCAAGAGACCCAGTACTTC	CSAPRQETQYF
.	.	TRBJ2-7	TRBV15	TGTGCCACCAGCAGAGATGTACTAGCTGTCGGCGAGCAGTACTTC	CATSRDVLAVGEQYF
few	TRBD1	TRBJ1-2	TRBV12-3/TRBV12-4	TGTGCCAGCAGTAGAGCAGGGGGCGGAGGTTATGGCTACACCTTC	CASSRAGGGGYGYTF
.	TRBD2	TRBJ2-1	TRBV14	TGTGCCAACAGCCAGGGACTAGACGGTGAGCAGTTCTTC	CANSQGLDGEQFF
few	TRBD2	TRBJ2-5	TRBV29-1	TGCAGCGTGGGACTAGCGGTTTACAATGAGCAGTACTTC	CSVGLAVYNEQYF
.	TRBD2	TRBJ2-2	TRBV18	TGTGCCAGCTCACCACGGAGTAGCGGGAGTATCGGCGCCGGGGAGCTGTTTTTT	CASSPRSSGSIGAGELFF
few	TRBD2	TRBJ2-3	TRBV20-1	TGCAGTGCCCCGGGAGGGCCTAGCACAGACACAGATACGCAGTATTTT	CSAPGGPSTDTDTQYF
few	TRBD1	TRBJ1-2	TRBV5-1	TGCGCCAGCAGCCCGGAGGACAGGGAGTACTATGGCTACACCTTC	CASSPEDREYYGYTF
.	.	TRBJ2-5	TRBV6-1	TGTGCCAGCAGTCCACTAGGGGTGGAAGAGACCCAGTACTTC	CASSPLGVEETQYF
.	TRBD2	TRBJ2-5	TRBV7-2	TGTGCCAGCAGCTCCCCCGGGGTAGCGGGAAGCGGGGAGACCCAGTACTTC	CASSSPGVAGSGETQYF
many	.	TRBJ2-7	TRBV29-1	TGCAGCGTTGAAGGGGTTGTGGGGAAAAGCGAGCAGTACTTC	CSVEGVVGKSEQYF
.	TRBD2	TRBJ2-1	TRBV12-3/TRBV12-4	TGTGCCAGCAGCCCAGCGGGGGGGGCTGGTGATGAGCAGTTCTTC	CASSPAGGAGDEQFF
once	.	TRBJ1-1	TRBV11-2	TGTGTCAGCAGCCCATACGGTTTGAACACTGAAGCTTTCTTT	CVSSPYGLNTEAFF
.	.	TRBJ1-2	TRBV27	TGTGCCAGCAGTCCGAACGAGGCGGGGAACTATGGCTACACCTTC	CASSPNEAGNYGYTF